This entry features one T cell receptor (beta chain) sequence. It lacks a known antigen. Base qualities are missing; no much larger clone stands one base away. The entry originates in a study of blood T cell repertoires in COVID-19 (dated by TCRdb to about 2020). Study-wide context: The collaborator samples originated in the United States, Italy and Spain and spanned the acute and convalescent phases of COVID-19. The material from the prospective study consisted of cDNA or gDNA derived from T cells, B-cell-depleted T cells, or PBMCs. Deeply sampled blood TCRbeta repertoires from subjects exposed to, actively infected with, or recovered from COVID-19 were included in the dataset. The repertoires were released in a freely available public database meant as a resource for research on the immune response to SARS-CoV-2. The samples were drawn from the first 160 participants of the ongoing ImmuneRACE study and from over 950 subjects provided by 6 global collaborators. A de-identified subject ID, COVID-19 status, age in years and sex were almost always included in the sample metadata. HLA class I and class II types, where available, came from metadata supplied by the sample provider rather than from assay-based typing. On the study overall, not on this receptor specifically: Clinical and demographic metadata were provided uncurated, with the amount varying by source and participant.

Cut back by 8 bases and 6 bases, the V and J ends lie 13 bases apart. The germline V gene (reference sequence) gives CDR1 as WNHNN and CDR2 as SYGVQD. The CDR3, from cysteine to phenylalanine, totals 13 residues. CDR3 DNA only is kept here, 39 bases in frame from base 1. The immunoSEQ Assay, a bias-controlled multiplex PCR, was used to amplify TCRbeta CDR3 regions from genomic DNA. In the authors' own workflow: The number of nucleated cells in each sample was estimated from the amplification of reference gene primers within the assay. To quantify the absolute abundance of each unique TCRbeta CDR3 rearrangement, sequence reads were collapsed and filtered. For each sample, productive Simpson clonality was calculated by taking the square root of Simpson's diversity index across productive rearrangements. In TCRdb, the immuneACCESS table is reduced to in-frame sequences with V and J assigned. These tables do not hold every clone; where another copy was compared, an unresolved V gene accounts for under half, and the others remain unexplained. D and trimming come from the DNA, and the V and J calls and clone size come from that table. This sample gives roughly 250,000 clones in total; 82% of them show up just once. The leading ten clones occupy around an eighth of the sample.

Collaborating institutions collected whole blood in K2EDTA tubes following their own protocols. For TCRbeta analysis, collaborators shipped samples as frozen whole blood, isolated PBMCs, or DNA extracted from either of those sample types. Sample: peripheral blood. The clonotype was recovered from a woman between 55 and 75 years old with active or convalescent COVID-19. The chain is made from TRBV10-1 and TRBJ2-2; the D gene is perhaps TRBD2, from 6 matching bases. The sequence in DNA is TGCGCCAGCTCCGGGACTCTCCCCGGGGAGCTGTTTTTT. This sequence encodes CASSGTLPGELFF.